This T cell receptor beta chain was identified during a study of shared clonotypes between healthy human individuals. Whole-study results and caveats: For naive CD4 cells, around 5% of clonotypes were shared across a handful of donors. Rarefaction showed sorted-subset sequencing was incomplete despite large depth.

The repertoire was sequenced with immunoSEQ multiplex PCR; TCRdb's copy has only in-frame clones and lacks some. The sample lists 660,000 or so clones, 95% to 97% occurring once. Positive CCR7 selection of CD45RO-negative cells yielded the naive CD8 cells, and terminally differentiated effector memory CD45RA+ cells were excluded. Remarks on this clone: The antigen is unknown.

The CDR3 extends over 13 amino acids. Germline V CDR1 and CDR2: SEHNR, FQNEAQ (reference sequence). The ends were cut back, 1 base at V and 4 bases at J, with 6 bases in the middle. This sequence joins TRBV7-9 and TRBJ2-3; D remains ambiguous. The sample was naive CD8+ T cells sorted from blood. This receptor was obtained from a woman aged 25 to 39 in good health. The CDR3 bases are TGTGCCAGCAGCTTAGTGTTCTCAGATACGCAGTATTTT. Protein: CASSLVFSDTQYF.